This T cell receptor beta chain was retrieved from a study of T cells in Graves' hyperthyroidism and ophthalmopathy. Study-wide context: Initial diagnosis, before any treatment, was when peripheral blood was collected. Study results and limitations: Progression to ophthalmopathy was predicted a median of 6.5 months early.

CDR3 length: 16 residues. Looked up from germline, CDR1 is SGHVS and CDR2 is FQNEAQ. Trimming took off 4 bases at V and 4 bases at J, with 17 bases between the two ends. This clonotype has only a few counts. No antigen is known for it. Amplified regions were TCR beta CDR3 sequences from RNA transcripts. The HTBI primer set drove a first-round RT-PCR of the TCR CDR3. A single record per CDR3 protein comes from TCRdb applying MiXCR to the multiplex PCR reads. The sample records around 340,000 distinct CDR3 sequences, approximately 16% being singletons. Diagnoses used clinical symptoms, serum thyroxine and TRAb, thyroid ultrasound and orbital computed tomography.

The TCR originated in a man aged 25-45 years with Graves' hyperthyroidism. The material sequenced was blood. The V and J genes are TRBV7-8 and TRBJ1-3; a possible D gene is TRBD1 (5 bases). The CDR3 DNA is TGTGCCAGCAGCTGGGGTGGGGGAGTCGCCGGAAACACCATATATTTT. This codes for CASSWGGGVAGNTIYF.